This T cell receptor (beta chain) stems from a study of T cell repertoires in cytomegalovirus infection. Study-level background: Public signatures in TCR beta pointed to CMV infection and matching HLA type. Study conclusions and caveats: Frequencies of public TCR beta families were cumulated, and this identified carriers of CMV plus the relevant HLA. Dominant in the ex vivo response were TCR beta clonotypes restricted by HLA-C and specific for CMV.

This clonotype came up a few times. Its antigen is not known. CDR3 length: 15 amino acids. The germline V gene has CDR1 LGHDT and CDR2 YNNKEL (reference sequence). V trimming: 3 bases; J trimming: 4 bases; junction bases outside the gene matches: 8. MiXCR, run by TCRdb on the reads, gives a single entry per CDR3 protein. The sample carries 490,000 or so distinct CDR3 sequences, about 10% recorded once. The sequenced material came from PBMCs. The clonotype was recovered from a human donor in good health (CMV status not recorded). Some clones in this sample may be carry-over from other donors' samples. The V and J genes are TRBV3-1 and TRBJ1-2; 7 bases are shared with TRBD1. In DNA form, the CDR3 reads TGTGCCAGCAGCCATAGGGACAGATACCTCTATGGCTACACCTTC. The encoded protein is CASSHRDRYLYGYTF.